What follows are 21 T cell receptor beta chains derived from one specimen sequenced in a study of blood T cell repertoires in COVID-19. Some clones are missing from TCRdb's copy, which holds only in-frame ones; the method was immunoSEQ multiplex PCR. This table holds 87,000 or so clones, approximately 80% found once. Sequencing was done on a sample of peripheral blood. The source is a woman aged 70-85 years with acute or convalescent COVID-19.

This chain joins TRBV6-5 and TRBJ1-2; the D gene is possibly TRBD1 (5 bases). The CDR3 sequence is 15 residues long. CDR1 and CDR2 (germline): MNHEY, SVGAGI. Trimming took 7 bases from V and 2 from J, leaving 17 bases between them. The chain's CDR3 is CASTKKGPINYGYTF. Written as DNA, the CDR3 is TGTGCCAGCACTAAAAAGGGGCCAATAAACTATGGCTACACCTTC.

The CDR3 loop reads CATSSPPGWQPQHF. The DNA of the CDR3 is TGTGCCACCAGCAGTCCGCCAGGGTGGCAGCCCCAGCATTTT. The chain carries TRBV15 and TRBJ1-5; the D gene is possibly TRBD1 (5 bases). This CDR3 is 14 amino acids long. The ends were cut back, 3 bases at V and 7 bases at J, with 13 bases in the middle. Germline loops: CDR1 LNHNV, CDR2 YYDKDF (reference sequence).

This clone has only a few counts. The rearrangement links TRBV29-1 to TRBJ2-2; 7 nucleotides agree with TRBD1. Per germline, CDR1 SQVTM and CDR2 ANQGSEA. CDR3 size: 13 residues. Trimming at V came to 7 bases and at J to 1 base, leaving 3 bases not matched to a gene. The CDR3 nucleotides read TGCAGCGGTTGGACAGGGAACACCGGGGAGCTGTTTTTT. It codes for CSGWTGNTGELFF.

The chain combines TRBV4-2 with TRBJ1-1; D unresolved. The germline gives CDR1 LGHNA, CDR2 YNFKEQ. V lost 4 bases and J lost 3, with 12 bases in between. There are 14 residues in the CDR3. In DNA, the CDR3 is TGTGCCAGCAGCCGATCAGTTTTGGACACTGAAGCTTTCTTT. Encoded protein: CASSRSVLDTEAFF.

The gene calls are TRBV11-2 and TRBJ2-3, with D perhaps TRBD2 (5 bases). Trimming shortened V by 3 bases and J by 2 bases, and 6 bases separated the two germline ends. The CDR3 has 13 residues. Germline CDR1 reads SGHAT; CDR2 reads FQNNGV. The DNA for the CDR3 is TGTGCCAGCAGCTTCGGGGTCACAGATACGCAGTATTTT. This codes for CASSFGVTDTQYF.

The genes are TRBV10-3 and TRBJ2-5; D may be TRBD1 (6 bases). CDR1 ENHRY and CDR2 SYGVKD come from the germline V gene. V was cut by 4 bases and J by 1 base, with 13 bases left in between. The CDR3 is 15 residues long. The CDR3 bases are TGTGCCATCAGTGGGGGGCTAGCCCCCCAAGAGACCCAGTACTTC. This translates into CAISGGLAPQETQYF.

V is TRBV19 and J is TRBJ1-1; TRBD1 matches at 7 bases. This CDR3 is 11 amino acids long. Germline CDR1 and CDR2: LNHDA and SQIVND (reference sequence). The CDR3 DNA reads as TGTGCGTGCTCGGGACAGTACGAAGCTTTCTTT. Residues: CACSGQYEAFF.

This chain connects TRBV27 to TRBJ2-7; possibly TRBD2 for D (6 bases). The V gene lost 6 bases and the J gene lost 5 bases, with 26 bases spanning the gap. The germline V gene has CDR1 MNHEY and CDR2 SMNVEV (reference sequence). The CDR3 has 17 residues. In DNA form, the CDR3 reads TGTGCCAGCAGCCGCAGAGATGGGGACTGGGGGTCCGACGAGCAGTACTTC. Protein: CASSRRDGDWGSDEQYF.

The CDR3 DNA reads TGTGCCAGCAGTCATCAACTCTTTGGGGGGGAGGATGAGCAGTTCTTC. Its protein is CASSHQLFGGEDEQFF. This rearrangement joins TRBV9 to TRBJ2-1, with TRBD2 matching 7 bases. The CDR3 is made up of 16 amino acids. The germline gives CDR1 SGDLS, CDR2 YYNGEE. V gave up 5 bases and J gave up 8 bases; unmatched junction bases: 16.

The chain combines TRBV6-5 with TRBJ1-1; tentatively, D is TRBD1 (5 bases). Trimming shortened V by 5 bases and J by 1 base, and 11 bases separated the two germline ends. Germline V gene sequence: CDR1 MNHEY, CDR2 SVGAGI. The CDR3 has 14 amino acids. The CDR3 DNA follows: TGTGCCAGCAGTAGTGACAGAGGGAACACTGAAGCTTTCTTT. Protein product: CASSSDRGNTEAFF.

The V call is TRBV7-8, the J call TRBJ1-5, with 7 bases fitting TRBD1. Germline CDR1 is SGHVS and CDR2 is FQNEAQ. Germline trimming cut 6 bases from V and 3 bases from J; bases unmatched to any gene: 5. The CDR3 length is 14 residues. As DNA, the CDR3 is TGTGCCAGCAGGGGAGGACAGGCCAATCAGCCCCAGCATTTT. As protein: CASRGGQANQPQHF.

The chain has TRBV7-9 and TRBJ2-1; the match to TRBD2 covers 11 bases. The V and J ends lost 5 bases and 5 bases, in that order; junction bases with no gene match: 8. Germline loops: CDR1 SEHNR, CDR2 FQNEAQ (reference sequence). The CDR3 has 16 amino acids. CDR3 DNA sequence: TGTGCCAGCAGCCCCGTTAGCGGGGGGGCAGACAATGAGCAGTTCTTC. Translated: CASSPVSGGADNEQFF.

The rearrangement uses TRBV7-9 and TRBJ1-1, with D unresolved. The V and J ends lost 3 bases and 4 bases respectively, with 6 bases between them. This CDR3 is 12 amino acids long. The V gene's germline CDR1 is SEHNR and CDR2 FQNEAQ (reference sequence). The CDR3 is CASSLSITEAFF. The CDR3 nucleotides read TGTGCCAGCAGCTTGAGTATCACTGAAGCTTTCTTT.

This clone was counted between two and nine times. CDR3 sequence (DNA): TGTGCCAGCAGCTTATCTTCACTACAGGGTCAAGCCAAAAACATTCAGTACTTC. Protein product: CASSLSSLQGQAKNIQYF. This chain joins TRBV7-9 and TRBJ2-4, with TRBD1 as a possible D gene (6 bases). Trimming took 2 bases from V and 0 from J, leaving 17 bases between them. CDR3 length equals 18 residues. Germline CDR1 reads SEHNR; CDR2 reads FQNEAQ (reference sequence).

The V and J genes are TRBV5-1 and TRBJ2-1, with 8 bases fitting TRBD2. Germline V gene sequence: CDR1 SGHRS, CDR2 YFSETQ. The CDR3 is 15 amino acids. Unmatched junction bases numbered 2, after V lost 3 bases and J lost 0 bases. CDR3 in amino acids: CASSSGGVSYNEQFF. In DNA, the CDR3 is TGCGCCAGCAGCTCCGGGGGGGTCTCCTACAATGAGCAGTTCTTC.

This clone was seen a handful of times. The chain has TRBV6-2 or TRBV6-3 and TRBJ1-2; 7 bases agree with TRBD1. Germline trimming cut 0 bases from V and 4 bases from J; bases unmatched to any gene: 2. CDR1 MNHEY and CDR2 SVGEGT come from the germline V gene. CDR3 length: 14 amino acids. The CDR3 DNA reads as TGTGCCAGCAGTTACTCCGGGACAGTCTATGGCTACACCTTC. Translated, it gives CASSYSGTVYGYTF.

V is TRBV5-1 and J is TRBJ2-7; 7 bases are shared with TRBD1. V was clipped by 4 bases and J by 3 bases; unmatched bases: 7. This CDR3 region has 14 residues. Looked up from germline, CDR1 is SGHRS and CDR2 is YFSETQ. DNA of the CDR3: TGCGCCAGCAGCCTTGGGACAGCGAACTACGAGCAGTACTTC. This gives the protein CASSLGTANYEQYF.

As to this clone: The identical CDR3 is also encoded by other nucleotide sequences in the sample. The rearrangement links TRBV4-1 to TRBJ1-2, with 8 nucleotides matching TRBD1. CDR3 size: 15 residues. V shed 6 bases, J shed 1 base, and the junction held 7 bases outside the gene matches. The germline CDR1 and CDR2 sequences are MGHRA and YSYEKL. CDR3 in DNA: TGCGCCAGCAGGCCCCCGGGACAGGTTAACTATGGCTACACCTTC. Translation: CASRPPGQVNYGYTF.

J is TRBJ1-3 and V is TRBV4-2; D call uncertain. The V end was cut by 0 bases, the J end by 0 bases, with 6 bases between. The CDR3 length is 15 residues. CDR1 and CDR2 from the germline V gene are LGHNA and YNFKEQ. CDR3 amino acids: CASSQEYYSGNTIYF. CDR3 nucleotide sequence: TGTGCCAGCAGCCAAGAGTACTACTCTGGAAACACCATATATTTT.

V usage is TRBV5-4 and J usage is TRBJ1-2; D is ambiguous. CDR3 length: 15 residues. Trimming pared 3 bases from V and 3 bases from J, leaving 15 bases between. Germline V gene sequence: CDR1 SGHNT, CDR2 YYREEE (reference sequence). CDR3 residues: CASSSSLTTHYGYTF. The CDR3 nucleotides are TGTGCCAGCAGCTCCAGCCTTACTACTCACTATGGCTACACCTTC.

This clone was counted only a few times. CDR3 sequence (DNA): TGTGCCAGCAGTGAAATGGGAGCGGGGGGAGGGACCCAGTACTTC. Translated: CASSEMGAGGGTQYF. The rearrangement joins TRBV6-1 to TRBJ2-5, with TRBD2 matching over 9 bases. CDR1 MNHNS and CDR2 SASEGT come from the germline V gene. V lost 2 bases to trimming and J lost 7 bases; unmatched junction nucleotides: 8. The length of the CDR3 is 15 residues.